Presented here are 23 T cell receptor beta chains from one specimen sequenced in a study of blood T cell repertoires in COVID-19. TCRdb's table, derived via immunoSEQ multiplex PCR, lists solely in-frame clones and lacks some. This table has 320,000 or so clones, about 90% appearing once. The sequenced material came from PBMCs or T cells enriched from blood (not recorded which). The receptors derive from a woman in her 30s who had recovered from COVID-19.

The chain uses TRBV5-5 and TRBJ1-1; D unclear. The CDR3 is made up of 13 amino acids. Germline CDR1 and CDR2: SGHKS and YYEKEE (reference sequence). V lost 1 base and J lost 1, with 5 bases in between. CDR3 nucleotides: TGTGCCAGCAGCTTGAACTGGAACACTGAAGCTTTCTTT. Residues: CASSLNWNTEAFF.

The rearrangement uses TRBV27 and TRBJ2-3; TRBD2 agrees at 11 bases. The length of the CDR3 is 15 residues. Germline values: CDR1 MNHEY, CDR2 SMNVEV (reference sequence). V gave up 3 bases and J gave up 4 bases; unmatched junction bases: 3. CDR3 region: CASSLPTSGADTQYF. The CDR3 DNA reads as TGTGCCAGCAGTTTGCCGACTAGCGGGGCAGATACGCAGTATTTT.

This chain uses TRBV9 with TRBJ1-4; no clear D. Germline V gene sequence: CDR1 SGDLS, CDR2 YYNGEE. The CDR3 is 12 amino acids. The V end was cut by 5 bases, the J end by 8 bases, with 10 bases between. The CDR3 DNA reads TGTGCCAGCAGGGGAGTGGGGGAAAAACTGTTTTTT. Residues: CASRGVGEKLFF. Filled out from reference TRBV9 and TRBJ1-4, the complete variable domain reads DSGVTQTPKHLITATGQRVTLRCSPRSGDLSVYWYQQSLDQGLQFLIQYYNGEERAKGNILERFSAQQFPDLHSELNLSSLELGDSALYFCASRGVGEKLFFGSGTQLSVL.

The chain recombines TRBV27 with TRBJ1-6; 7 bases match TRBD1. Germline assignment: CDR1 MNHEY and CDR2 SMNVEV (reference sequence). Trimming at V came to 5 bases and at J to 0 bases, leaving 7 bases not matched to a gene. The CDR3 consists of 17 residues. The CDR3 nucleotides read TGTGCCAGCAGTCCGTCGACAGGGAGCTCCTATAATTCACCCCTCCACTTT. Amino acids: CASSPSTGSSYNSPLHF.

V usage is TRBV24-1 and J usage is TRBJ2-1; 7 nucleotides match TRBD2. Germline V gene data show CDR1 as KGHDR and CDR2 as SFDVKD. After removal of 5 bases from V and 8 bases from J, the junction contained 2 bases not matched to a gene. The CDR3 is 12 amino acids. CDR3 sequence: CATSAREDEQFF. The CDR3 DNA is TGTGCCACCAGTGCCCGGGAGGATGAGCAGTTCTTC.

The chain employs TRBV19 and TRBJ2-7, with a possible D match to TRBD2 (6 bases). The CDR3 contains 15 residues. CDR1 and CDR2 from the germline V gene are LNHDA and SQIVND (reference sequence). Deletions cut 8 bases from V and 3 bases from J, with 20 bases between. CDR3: CASAPTGGSNYEQYF. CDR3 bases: TGTGCCAGTGCTCCAACCGGGGGATCCAACTACGAGCAGTACTTC.

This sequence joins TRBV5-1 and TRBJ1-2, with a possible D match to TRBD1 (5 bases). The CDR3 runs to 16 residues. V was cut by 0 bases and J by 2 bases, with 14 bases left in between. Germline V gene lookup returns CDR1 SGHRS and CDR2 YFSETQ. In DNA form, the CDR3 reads TGCGCCAGCAGCTTGGGGGCTGGCAGGGAAAACTATGGCTACACCTTC. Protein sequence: CASSLGAGRENYGYTF.

The CDR3 region is CASSLRHRGSLWTEAFF. The CDR3 DNA sequence: TGTGCCAGCAGTCTCCGCCACAGGGGGTCTTTGTGGACTGAAGCTTTCTTT. This chain connects TRBV27 to TRBJ1-1; TRBD1 matches 8 bases. The CDR3 extends over 17 amino acids. Trimming took 5 bases from V and 5 from J; bases not matched to a gene: 16. Germline CDR1 is MNHEY and CDR2 is SMNVEV (reference sequence).

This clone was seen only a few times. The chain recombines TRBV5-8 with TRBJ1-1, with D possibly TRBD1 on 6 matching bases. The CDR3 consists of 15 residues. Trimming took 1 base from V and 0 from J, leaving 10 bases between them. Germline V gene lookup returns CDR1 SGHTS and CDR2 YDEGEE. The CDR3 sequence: CASSLPGALNTEAFF. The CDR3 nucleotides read TGTGCCAGCAGCTTGCCAGGGGCCCTGAACACTGAAGCTTTCTTT.

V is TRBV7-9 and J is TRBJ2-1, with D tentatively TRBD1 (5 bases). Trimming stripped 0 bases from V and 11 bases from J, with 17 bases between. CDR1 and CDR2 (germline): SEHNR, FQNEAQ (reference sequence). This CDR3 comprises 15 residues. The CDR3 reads CASSLAQGAMFKQFF. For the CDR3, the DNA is TGTGCCAGCAGCTTAGCGCAGGGTGCAATGTTTAAGCAGTTCTTC.

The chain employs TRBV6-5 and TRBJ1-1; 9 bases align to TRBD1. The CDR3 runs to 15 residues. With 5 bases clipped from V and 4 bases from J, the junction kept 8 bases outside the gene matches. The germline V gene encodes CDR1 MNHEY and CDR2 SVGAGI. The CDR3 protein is CASSPGTGSATEAFF. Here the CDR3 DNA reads TGTGCCAGCAGTCCCGGGACAGGGTCGGCCACTGAAGCTTTCTTT.

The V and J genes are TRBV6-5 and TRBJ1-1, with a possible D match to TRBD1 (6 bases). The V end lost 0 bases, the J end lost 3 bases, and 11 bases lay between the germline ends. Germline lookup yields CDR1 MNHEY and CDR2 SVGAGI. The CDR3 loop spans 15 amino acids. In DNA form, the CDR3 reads TGTGCCAGCAGTTACTCGGCAGGGGCGGACACTGAAGCTTTCTTT. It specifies CASSYSAGADTEAFF.

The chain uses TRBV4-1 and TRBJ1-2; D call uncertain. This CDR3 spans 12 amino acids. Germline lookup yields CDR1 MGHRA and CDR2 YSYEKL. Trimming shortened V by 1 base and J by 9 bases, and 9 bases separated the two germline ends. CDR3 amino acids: CASSQVGRRYTF. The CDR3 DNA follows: TGCGCCAGCAGCCAAGTGGGCCGTCGCTACACCTTC.

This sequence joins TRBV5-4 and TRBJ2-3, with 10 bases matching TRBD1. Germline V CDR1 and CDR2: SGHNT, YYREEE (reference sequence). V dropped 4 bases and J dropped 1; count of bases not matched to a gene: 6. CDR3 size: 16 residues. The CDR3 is CASSETGGLGTDTQYF. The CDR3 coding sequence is TGTGCCAGCAGCGAGACAGGGGGCCTTGGCACAGATACGCAGTATTTT.

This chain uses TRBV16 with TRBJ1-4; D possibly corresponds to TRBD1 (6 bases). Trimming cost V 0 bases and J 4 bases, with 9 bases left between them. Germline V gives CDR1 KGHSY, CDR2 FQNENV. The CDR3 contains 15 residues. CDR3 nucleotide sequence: TGTGCCAGCAGCCAATCCGGACAGTATAATGAAAAACTGTTTTTT. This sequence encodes CASSQSGQYNEKLFF.

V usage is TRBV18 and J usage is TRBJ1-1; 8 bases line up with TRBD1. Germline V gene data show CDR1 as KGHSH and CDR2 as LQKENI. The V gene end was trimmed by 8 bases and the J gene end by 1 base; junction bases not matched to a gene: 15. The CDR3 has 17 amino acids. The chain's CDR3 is CASRLRQGLYANTEAFF. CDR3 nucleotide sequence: TGTGCCAGCCGACTTAGACAGGGGCTCTACGCGAACACTGAAGCTTTCTTT.

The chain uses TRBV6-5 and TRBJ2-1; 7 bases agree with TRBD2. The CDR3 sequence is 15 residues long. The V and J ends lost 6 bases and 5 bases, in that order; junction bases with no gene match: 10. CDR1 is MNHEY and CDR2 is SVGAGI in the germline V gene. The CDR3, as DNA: TGTGCCAGCAGCCGCCGGGGGGTTATTAACAATGAGCAGTTCTTC. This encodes CASSRRGVINNEQFF.

The CDR3 DNA sequence: TGTGCCAGTAGTTCCTCAGGACTAGCGCTTGTACACTCTGGGGCCAACGTCCTGACTTTC. This translates into CASSSSGLALVHSGANVLTF. The chain joins TRBV19 to TRBJ2-6; 9 bases map to TRBD2. Germline V gene lookup returns CDR1 LNHDA and CDR2 SQIVND (reference sequence). V lost 5 bases and J lost 0; bases outside the gene matches: 14. The CDR3 sequence is 20 residues long.

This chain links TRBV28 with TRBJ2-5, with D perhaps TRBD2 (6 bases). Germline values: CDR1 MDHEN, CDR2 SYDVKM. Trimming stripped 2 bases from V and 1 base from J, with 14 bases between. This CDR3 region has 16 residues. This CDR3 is CASSLRGLKIQETQYF. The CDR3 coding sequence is TGTGCCAGCAGTTTACGGGGACTGAAAATCCAAGAGACCCAGTACTTC.

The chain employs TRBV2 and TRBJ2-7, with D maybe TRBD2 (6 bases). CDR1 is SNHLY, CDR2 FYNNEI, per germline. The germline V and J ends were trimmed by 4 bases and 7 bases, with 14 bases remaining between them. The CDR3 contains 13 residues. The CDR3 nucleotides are TGTGCCAGCAGTGGACTAGGCCCTAGTGAGCAGTACTTC. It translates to CASSGLGPSEQYF.

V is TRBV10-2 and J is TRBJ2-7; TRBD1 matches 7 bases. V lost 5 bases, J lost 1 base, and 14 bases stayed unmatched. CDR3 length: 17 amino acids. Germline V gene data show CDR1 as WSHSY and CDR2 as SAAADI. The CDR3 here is CASSLFSLDRWSYEQYF. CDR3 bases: TGCGCCAGCAGTTTATTTTCCTTGGACAGGTGGTCCTACGAGCAGTACTTC.

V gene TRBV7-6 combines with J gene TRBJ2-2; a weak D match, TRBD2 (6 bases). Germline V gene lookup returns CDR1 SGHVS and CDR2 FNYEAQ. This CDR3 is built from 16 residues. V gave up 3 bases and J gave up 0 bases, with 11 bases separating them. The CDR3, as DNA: TGTGCCAGCAGCTTTGGTACTAGCTCGAACACCGGGGAGCTGTTTTTT. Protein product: CASSFGTSSNTGELFF.

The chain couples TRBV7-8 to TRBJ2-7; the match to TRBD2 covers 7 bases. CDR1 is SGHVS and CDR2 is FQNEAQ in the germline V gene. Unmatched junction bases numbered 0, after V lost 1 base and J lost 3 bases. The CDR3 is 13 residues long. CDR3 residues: CASSLGEGYEQYF. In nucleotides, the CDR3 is TGTGCCAGCAGCTTAGGGGAGGGCTACGAGCAGTACTTC.